Presented here are 22 T cell receptor beta chains from one specimen sequenced in a study of T cells in Graves' hyperthyroidism and ophthalmopathy. RNA transcripts were the template for amplifying TCR beta CDR3 regions. Carried out on the TCR CDR3, a first-round RT-PCR used the HTBI primer set. TCRdb processed the multiplex PCR reads anew with MiXCR; each CDR3 protein has one entry. The sample shows 550,000 to 600,000 distinct CDR3 sequences, 14% of them seen only once. Sample: blood. The receptors originated from a woman between 18 and 29 years old with Graves' ophthalmopathy.

This clonotype was picked up many times. This sequence joins TRBV7-3 and TRBJ2-3, with a weak D call TRBD1 (5 bases). The CDR3 runs 13 residues. The ends were cut back, 2 bases at V and 3 bases at J, with 6 bases in the middle. CDR1 is SGHTA and CDR2 is FQGTGA in the germline V gene. The CDR3 region is CASSLGQTDTQYF. For the CDR3, the DNA is TGTGCCAGCAGCTTAGGACAAACAGATACGCAGTATTTT.

This clonotype was picked up many times. The chain links TRBV30 to TRBJ1-1, with D uncertain. This CDR3 is built from 11 residues. V lost 1 base and J 7 bases, leaving 7 bases between the germline ends. Looked up from germline, CDR1 is GTSNPN and CDR2 is SVGIG (reference sequence). The CDR3 DNA follows: TGTGCCTGGAGTGGGGGTCTTGAAGCTTTCTTT. Translated: CAWSGGLEAFF.

This clonotype was seen many times. J is TRBJ2-1 and V is TRBV28, with D perhaps TRBD1 (5 bases). The CDR3 runs 16 residues. V dropped 4 bases and J dropped 7 bases, with 20 bases sitting between them. The V gene's germline CDR1 is MDHEN and CDR2 SYDVKM. CDR3 in amino acids: CASSSLSYGHRNEQFF. The CDR3, as DNA: TGTGCCAGCAGTTCCCTTAGCTATGGGCACAGGAATGAGCAGTTCTTC.

V usage is TRBV20-1 and J usage is TRBJ2-3; 12 bases fit TRBD2. The CDR3 totals 16 residues. Per germline, CDR1 DFQATT and CDR2 SNEGSKA (reference sequence). Trimming cost V 4 bases and J 9 bases; bases outside gene matches: 14. The CDR3 DNA sequence: TGCAGTGCTACTAGTATCCTAGCGGGAGGGGAGTGCACGCAGTATTTT. It encodes CSATSILAGGECTQYF.

This clonotype has at least ten counts. The chain links TRBV19 to TRBJ2-7, with TRBD1 as a possible D gene (6 bases). With 3 bases removed from V and 3 bases from J, the gap between germline ends came to 15 bases. Germline V gene data show CDR1 as LNHDA and CDR2 as SQIVND (reference sequence). The CDR3 spans 15 residues. The CDR3 nucleotides are TGTGCCAGTAGTATGCAACAGGGACCTATCTACGAGCAGTACTTC. This encodes CASSMQQGPIYEQYF.

This clonotype was seen repeatedly, ten times or more. This chain uses TRBV7-3 with TRBJ2-7, with 10 bases fitting TRBD2. V gave up 5 bases and J gave up 4 bases; unmatched junction bases: 11. This CDR3 spans 16 amino acids. Germline V CDR1 and CDR2: SGHTA, FQGTGA. As DNA, the CDR3 is TGTGCCAGCAGCCCCGATAGCGGGAGGCCCCCTTACGAGCAGTACTTC. Translation: CASSPDSGRPPYEQYF.

This clonotype showed up many times. V gene TRBV7-2 combines with J gene TRBJ1-5; D is possibly TRBD1 (5 bases). V shed 5 bases and J shed 4 bases, with 12 bases lying between them. CDR1 is SGHTA and CDR2 is FQGNSA in the germline V gene. The CDR3 length is 14 residues. In nucleotides, the CDR3 is TGTGCCAGCAGCCCGCGTTCAGGGAATCAGCCCCAGCATTTT. It codes for CASSPRSGNQPQHF.

This clonotype was observed many times. This chain links TRBV12-3 or TRBV12-4 with TRBJ2-3; D gene ambiguous. The CDR3 is 13 residues long. The germline V and J ends were trimmed by 4 bases and 0 bases, with 5 bases remaining between them. The CDR3 DNA follows: TGTGCCAGCAGTTGGCGGAGCACAGATACGCAGTATTTT. Protein product: CASSWRSTDTQYF.

The rearrangement uses TRBV11-2 and TRBJ2-2; either TRBD1 or TRBD2 may fit D (6 bases each). Deletions cut 1 base from V and 5 bases from J, with 17 bases between. The CDR3 is 17 residues long. Germline V gene lookup returns CDR1 SGHAT and CDR2 FQNNGV. The CDR3 sequence: CASSLGWGAERTGELFF. As DNA, the CDR3 is TGTGCCAGCAGCTTAGGCTGGGGGGCTGAGAGAACCGGGGAGCTGTTTTTT.

This clonotype has only a few counts. The V and J genes are TRBV27 and TRBJ1-1; D is unresolved. CDR1 is MNHEY and CDR2 is SMNVEV in the germline V gene (reference sequence). The CDR3 runs to 15 residues. The V end lost 9 bases, the J end lost 0 bases, and 17 bases lay between the germline ends. This chain's CDR3 is CASSPFHPLNTEAFF. The DNA of the CDR3 is TGTGCCAGTAGCCCTTTCCATCCCTTGAACACTGAAGCTTTCTTT.

Ten or more counts support this clonotype. V gene TRBV7-2 combines with J gene TRBJ2-3; D gene ambiguous. The CDR3 spans 15 residues. The V gene lost 3 bases and the J gene lost 0 bases, with 10 bases spanning the gap. Germline V lookup: CDR1 SGHTA, CDR2 FQGNSA. CDR3 loop: CASSLYLQSTDTQYF. As DNA, the CDR3 is TGTGCCAGCAGCTTGTACCTTCAAAGCACAGATACGCAGTATTTT.

This clonotype was seen repeatedly, ten times or more. V is TRBV3-1 and J is TRBJ2-1; perhaps TRBD2 as D (6 bases). Germline lookup yields CDR1 LGHDT and CDR2 YNNKEL (reference sequence). This CDR3 region has 16 residues. Trimming pared 4 bases from V and 2 bases from J, leaving 15 bases between. Written as DNA, the CDR3 is TGTGCCAGCAGCCCCTTAATAGCGGCCACCTACAATGAGCAGTTCTTC. Protein: CASSPLIAATYNEQFF.

The chain uses TRBV9 and TRBJ2-7, with 8 bases matching TRBD2. Germline values: CDR1 SGDLS, CDR2 YYNGEE. After removal of 0 bases from V and 4 bases from J, the junction contained 6 bases not matched to a gene. CDR3 size: 15 residues. The CDR3 nucleotides are TGTGCCAGCAGCGTAGGTAGCGGGGCATCTTACGAGCAGTACTTC. This sequence encodes CASSVGSGASYEQYF.

A few counts support this clonotype. V and J are TRBV9 and TRBJ2-3; D is ambiguous. The CDR3 contains 13 residues. Germline CDR1 SGDLS, CDR2 YYNGEE. V dropped 0 bases and J dropped 4 bases, with 6 bases sitting between them. The CDR3 is CASSVVTADTQYF. The CDR3, as DNA: TGTGCCAGCAGCGTAGTAACCGCAGATACGCAGTATTTT.

V gene TRBV20-1 combines with J gene TRBJ2-7; no clear D. The CDR3 length is 11 residues. The V and J ends lost 6 bases and 7 bases respectively, with 13 bases between them. The germline V gene encodes CDR1 DFQATT and CDR2 SNEGSKA (reference sequence). The CDR3 spells CSATGFREQYF. The CDR3 DNA reads as TGCAGTGCGACCGGGTTTCGGGAGCAGTACTTC.

This chain links TRBV10-3 with TRBJ1-5, with 10 nucleotides matching TRBD1. The J segment lost 7 bases and the V segment lost 3 bases, leaving 6 bases of the junction unmatched. Germline loops: CDR1 ENHRY, CDR2 SYGVKD. This CDR3 contains 15 residues. For the CDR3, the DNA is TGTGCCATCAGTGAAGAGACAGGGGGCTCGCAGCCCCAGCATTTT. It encodes CAISEETGGSQPQHF.

This clonotype was seen only a few times. The V gene is TRBV30, the J gene TRBJ1-6, with TRBD1 matching 9 bases. The CDR3 sequence is 14 residues long. From germline, CDR1 is GTSNPN and CDR2 SVGIG (reference sequence). J was trimmed by 10 bases and V by 1 base; bases with no gene match: 5. In DNA, the CDR3 is TGTGCCTGGAGTGGGGGACAGGGTAACTCACCCCTCCACTTT. Translation: CAWSGGQGNSPLHF.

This clonotype was recorded at least ten times. The rearrangement joins TRBV7-3 to TRBJ2-3, with TRBD2 matching over 10 bases. This CDR3 region has 17 residues. CDR1 and CDR2 (germline): SGHTA, FQGTGA. J gave up 6 bases and V 4 bases, and 13 bases lay outside the gene matches. Here the CDR3 reads CASSSGPAGGPGDTQYF. The DNA of the CDR3 is TGTGCCAGCAGCTCCGGTCCAGCGGGAGGGCCAGGGGATACGCAGTATTTT.

There are many counts of this clonotype. The chain uses TRBV3-1 and TRBJ2-7; D is unclear. CDR3 size: 12 residues. Germline CDR1 LGHDT, CDR2 YNNKEL (reference sequence). V lost 4 bases and J lost 3, with 7 bases in between. CDR3 sequence: CASSRSGYEQYF. The CDR3 DNA follows: TGTGCCAGCAGCCGGTCGGGCTACGAGCAGTACTTC.

This clonotype was recorded many times. The CDR3 loop is CASSYGRATGTGYTF. DNA of the CDR3: TGTGCCAGCAGTTACGGTCGGGCGACAGGGACCGGCTACACCTTC. The V gene is TRBV6-6, the J gene TRBJ1-2, with 7 bases identical to TRBD1. The CDR3 runs 15 residues. CDR1 and CDR2 from the germline V gene are MNHNY and SVGAGI (reference sequence). Losses at the gene ends were 2 bases for V and 8 bases for J; bases not matched to a gene: 11.

The chain uses TRBV7-3 and TRBJ2-2; 8 bases are a match to TRBD2. CDR3 length: 14 residues. Looked up from germline, CDR1 is SGHTA and CDR2 is FQGTGA. V lost 5 bases, J lost 6 bases, and 5 bases stayed unmatched. CDR3 nucleotides: TGTGCCAGCAGCACCGGACTAGCCCCCGGGGAGCTGTTTTTT. This gives the protein CASSTGLAPGELFF.

This sequence joins TRBV19 and TRBJ2-7; 7 positions agree with TRBD2. Unmatched junction bases numbered 0, after V lost 5 bases and J lost 2 bases. CDR3 length equals 12 residues. CDR1 and CDR2 (germline): LNHDA, SQIVND (reference sequence). The CDR3 nucleotides read TGTGCCAGTAGTCGGGGGGCCTACGAGCAGTACTTC. Protein product: CASSRGAYEQYF.